These T cell receptor beta chains were read from a single sample in a study of Ad26.COV2.S vaccination and SARS-CoV-2 variants. TCRdb's copy holds only in-frame clones and misses some; the assay was immunoSEQ multiplex PCR. The data show roughly 380,000 clones, 87% seen once. Here the sequenced sample was peripheral blood, taken in a trial of Ad26.COV2.S vaccine versus placebo. These TCRs come from a person aged 18-60 years who received the Ad26.COV2.S COVID-19 vaccine or a placebo. Both conserved end residues are part of each CDR3. A D gene is named only where the DNA matches it firmly. Size is stated for part of the rows, as once, few or many counts, or as a class when the clone is expanded.

cdr3_aa	cdr3_nt	clone_size	v_call	j_call	d_call
CASSVSSLGGNEQFF	TGTGCCAGCAGCGTATCCTCCCTAGGGGGCAATGAGCAGTTCTTC	NA	TRBV9	TRBJ2-1	NA
CAGDLRTSGANTGELFF	TGTGCCGGGGACCTCCGGACTAGCGGGGCGAACACCGGGGAGCTGTTTTTT	NA	TRBV30	TRBJ2-2	TRBD2
CASSLVYGGNTEAFF	TGCGCCAGCAGCTTGGTGTACGGGGGAAACACTGAAGCTTTCTTT	NA	TRBV5-1	TRBJ1-1	NA
CASRPPGTYTGELFF	TGTGCCAGCAGACCCCCCGGGACCTACACCGGGGAGCTGTTTTTT	few	TRBV6-5	TRBJ2-2	NA
CASRPTSARAATQYF	TGTGCCAGCAGGCCTACTAGCGCCCGAGCGGCAACGCAGTATTTT	NA	TRBV6-5	TRBJ2-3	TRBD2
CASGPRDHPPDTQYF	TGTGCCAGCGGCCCCCGAGACCACCCCCCAGATACGCAGTATTTT	NA	TRBV6-5	TRBJ2-3	NA
CASSLGGAQETQYF	TGTGCCAGCAGCTTGGGCGGAGCACAAGAGACCCAGTACTTC	NA	TRBV5-5	TRBJ2-5	NA
CATSSGTVKNIQYF	TGTGCCACCAGCTCTGGGACGGTGAAAAACATTCAGTACTTC	NA	TRBV15	TRBJ2-4	NA
CASSLIQLAKNIQYF	TGTGCCAGCAGCTTGATACAGCTAGCCAAAAACATTCAGTACTTC	NA	TRBV5-5	TRBJ2-4	NA
CASAIFLQGTKNTEAFF	TGTGCTTCCGCCATCTTCTTACAGGGTACCAAGAACACTGAAGCTTTCTTT	NA	TRBV30	TRBJ1-1	NA
CASSPLGQGGHGYTF	TGTGCCAGCAGCCCGCTGGGACAGGGTGGCCATGGCTACACCTTC	NA	TRBV7-8	TRBJ1-2	TRBD1
CATSRDFGVETQYF	TGTGCCACCAGCAGAGATTTCGGGGTCGAGACCCAGTACTTC	NA	TRBV15	TRBJ2-5	NA
CASSISQGFRETQYF	TGTGCTAGCAGCATTTCACAGGGGTTTCGGGAGACCCAGTACTTC	NA	TRBV7-7	TRBJ2-5	TRBD1
CASSLTLQSVNTEAFF	TGTGCCAGCAGCTTAACGTTGCAGTCGGTGAACACTGAAGCTTTCTTT	NA	TRBV7-3	TRBJ1-1	NA
CASSANRVGDTQYF	TGTGCCAGCAGCGCTAACAGGGTAGGTGATACGCAGTATTTT	NA	TRBV9	TRBJ2-3	NA
CASSVRDNPYEQYF	TGTGCCAGCAGCGTCCGGGACAACCCCTACGAGCAGTACTTC	once	TRBV9	TRBJ2-7	NA
CASTLGGGGASYEQYF	TGTGCCAGCACCCTAGGGGGCGGGGGGGCGTCCTACGAGCAGTACTTC	NA	TRBV7-8	TRBJ2-7	TRBD2
CASSVAGSKTQYF	TGTGCCAGCAGCGTAGCCGGGTCGAAGACCCAGTACTTC	NA	TRBV9	TRBJ2-5	NA
CASSQSTTEAFF	TGTGCCAGCAGCCAATCGACCACTGAAGCTTTCTTT	few	TRBV4-2	TRBJ1-1	NA
CASSIRPSGPSTDTQYF	TGCGCCAGCAGCATCCGACCTAGCGGCCCTAGCACAGATACGCAGTATTTT	NA	TRBV5-1	TRBJ2-3	TRBD2
CASNTGSAYNSPLHF	TGTGCCAGCAACACAGGGAGCGCCTATAATTCACCCCTCCACTTT	few	TRBV7-9	TRBJ1-6	NA
CASSPPSSGYRYTDTQYF	TGTGCCAGCAGCCCTCCCTCGTCCGGCTATAGGTACACAGATACGCAGTATTTT	NA	TRBV7-9	TRBJ2-3	NA
CASSWAGDNSPLHF	TGTGCCAGCAGCTGGGCAGGGGATAATTCACCCCTCCACTTT	NA	TRBV3-1/TRBV3-2	TRBJ1-6	NA
CASSLGGGRDTGELFF	TGCGCCAGCAGCTTGGGGGGGGGCCGAGATACCGGGGAGCTGTTTTTT	NA	TRBV5-1	TRBJ2-2	NA
CASSQDRGREKLFF	TGCGCCAGCAGCCAGGACAGGGGGCGTGAAAAACTGTTTTTT	NA	TRBV4-3	TRBJ1-4	TRBD1
CASSPRGGAGETQYF	TGTGCCAGCAGCCCCCGGGGAGGGGCTGGGGAGACCCAGTACTTC	NA	TRBV7-3	TRBJ2-5	TRBD2
CASRVNRDYGYTF	TGTGCCAGCCGAGTGAACAGGGATTATGGCTACACCTTC	NA	TRBV6-5	TRBJ1-2	NA
CASSPLVGTDTQYF	TGTGCCAGCAGCCCTCTTGTGGGCACAGATACGCAGTATTTT	NA	TRBV7-2	TRBJ2-3	NA
CASSEASQGGLTNTEAFF	TGTGCCAGCAGTGAAGCTTCCCAGGGGGGGCTTACGAACACTGAAGCTTTCTTT	NA	TRBV6-1	TRBJ1-1	TRBD1
CASSWGKRTGELFF	TGTGCCAGTTCATGGGGCAAGCGAACCGGGGAGCTGTTTTTT	NA	TRBV6-5	TRBJ2-2	NA
CAWSVEGREQYF	TGTGCCTGGAGTGTAGAAGGGAGGGAGCAGTACTTC	NA	TRBV30	TRBJ2-7	NA
CASSQGRDEQFF	TGCGCCAGCAGCCAAGGTCGGGATGAGCAGTTCTTC	few	TRBV4-3	TRBJ2-1	NA
CASSLPGTDEQYF	TGTGCCAGCAGCTTGCCAGGGACTGACGAGCAGTACTTC	NA	TRBV5-5	TRBJ2-7	NA
CASSFGGYTEAFF	TGTGCCAGTAGTTTCGGGGGCTACACTGAAGCTTTCTTT	NA	TRBV19	TRBJ1-1	NA
CASSMGRTEAFF	TGTGCCAGTAGTATGGGTAGGACCGAAGCTTTCTTT	NA	TRBV19	TRBJ1-1	NA
CAARFPESYEQYF	TGTGCCGCCCGGTTCCCCGAATCCTACGAGCAGTACTTC	NA	TRBV18	TRBJ2-7	NA
CASSLDGYTQYF	TGTGCCAGCAGCTTAGACGGGTATACGCAGTATTTT	NA	TRBV11-3	TRBJ2-3	NA
CASSLGAGYEQYF	TGTGCCAGCAGCTTGGGAGCGGGGTACGAGCAGTACTTC	NA	TRBV7-2	TRBJ2-7	TRBD2
CASSVEPSGGELFF	TGTGCCAGCAGCGTAGAACCATCGGGCGGGGAGCTGTTTTTT	NA	TRBV9	TRBJ2-2	NA
CASSSFAEVRAFF	TGTGCCAGCAGCAGTTTTGCAGAGGTTAGAGCTTTCTTT	NA	TRBV4-2	TRBJ1-1	NA
CASSLEGGGGYTF	TGTGCCAGCAGCTTGGAAGGGGGAGGAGGCTACACCTTC	NA	TRBV5-6	TRBJ1-2	NA
CASSRPGGAPYEQYF	TGCGCCAGCAGCCGTCCAGGGGGGGCACCCTACGAGCAGTACTTC	once	TRBV4-1	TRBJ2-7	NA
CASSLGTRETQYF	TGTGCCAGCAGTTTAGGGACTAGGGAGACCCAGTACTTC	NA	TRBV12-3/TRBV12-4	TRBJ2-5	TRBD2
CASSLAGGGADTQYF	TGCGCCAGCAGCTTGGCAGGTGGGGGCGCAGATACGCAGTATTTT	NA	TRBV5-1	TRBJ2-3	NA
CASSDPPRNTGNIQYF	TGTGCCAGCAGTGATCCCCCCCGCAATACAGGGAACATTCAGTACTTC	NA	TRBV2	TRBJ2-4	NA
CASSIQGVGEAFF	TGTGCCAGTAGTATTCAGGGGGTCGGTGAAGCTTTCTTT	few	TRBV19	TRBJ1-1	TRBD1
CATRMGQDSNQPQHF	TGTGCCACCAGGATGGGGCAGGATAGCAATCAGCCCCAGCATTTT	NA	TRBV15	TRBJ1-5	NA
CASSLQLWTGNTEAFF	TGCGCCAGCAGCCTACAACTATGGACAGGGAACACTGAAGCTTTCTTT	NA	TRBV5-1	TRBJ1-1	TRBD1
CASSPLASGGANEQFF	TGTGCCAGCAGCCCTCTTGCTAGCGGGGGGGCTAATGAGCAGTTCTTC	NA	TRBV9	TRBJ2-1	TRBD2
CASSSPQGYEQYF	TGTGCCAGCAGCTCGCCACAGGGTTACGAGCAGTACTTC	once	TRBV5-5	TRBJ2-7	NA
CASSPWGGGFYEQYF	TGTGCCAGCAGCCCGTGGGGCGGGGGTTTCTACGAGCAGTACTTC	NA	TRBV5-4	TRBJ2-7	TRBD2
CASSYSSAGTDTQYF	TGTGCCAGCAGTTACAGTAGCGCGGGCACAGATACGCAGTATTTT	NA	TRBV6-2/TRBV6-3	TRBJ2-3	NA
CASSPAIGGNTIYF	TGTGCCAGCAGCCCGGCGATAGGTGGAAACACCATATATTTT	NA	TRBV5-6	TRBJ1-3	NA